These 8 T cell receptor beta chains were all obtained from the same sample, sequenced in a study of post-analysis software for immune sequencing data. The antigens for these receptors are not known. Study-wide results and caveats: Five or six TRBV segments were significantly more frequent in patients than in controls. TRBV5-6, TRBV5-1 and TRBV20-1 were among these segments.

Prepared libraries of TCR beta cDNA carried unique molecular identifiers. TCRdb redid the calling of the PCR reads with MiXCR, one entry per CDR3 protein. The sample consists of fewer than 850,000 distinct CDR3 sequences, 30% of them appearing once. Sequencing was done on a sample of blood. These receptors came from a girl under 18 with multiple sclerosis.

The rearrangement uses TRBV5-1 and TRBJ1-1; D is undetermined. The V end lost 0 bases, the J end lost 1 base, and 10 bases lay between the germline ends. The CDR3 consists of 15 residues. From germline, CDR1 is SGHRS and CDR2 YFSETQ. CDR3 coding DNA: TGCGCCAGCAGCTTGGCCGGGTCTTGGAACACTGAAGCTTTCTTT. Its translation is CASSLAGSWNTEAFF.

This clonotype appeared a few times. The gene calls are TRBV24-1 and TRBJ2-3; a weak D match, TRBD2 (6 bases). V lost 5 bases to trimming and J lost 12 bases, with 20 bases between them. Germline assignment: CDR1 KGHDR and CDR2 SFDVKD. The CDR3 totals 14 residues. CDR3 coding DNA: TGTGCCACCAGTGGAGACTCGGCGGGGTTGCTACAGTATTTT. Its protein product is CATSGDSAGLLQYF.

This clonotype showed up just a few times. The V gene is TRBV7-2, the J gene TRBJ2-3, with D uncertain. The V gene's germline CDR1 is SGHTA and CDR2 FQGNSA. The CDR3 runs to 15 residues. Trimming took off 2 bases at V and 3 bases at J, with 12 bases between the two ends. The CDR3 DNA reads as TGTGCCAGCAGCTTAAGTCCTCACATTACAGATACGCAGTATTTT. Translated, it gives CASSLSPHITDTQYF.

This rearrangement joins TRBV7-9 to TRBJ2-5, with D tentatively TRBD1 (6 bases). The germline V gene has CDR1 SEHNR and CDR2 FQNEAQ (reference sequence). The CDR3 length is 14 residues. Trimming removed 5 bases from V and 5 bases from J, with 15 bases in between. The CDR3 is CASSQGFPAETQYF. The CDR3 DNA reads TGTGCCAGCAGCCAGGGGTTCCCAGCGGAGACCCAGTACTTC.

In this sample, this clonotype turned up a few times. The rearrangement links TRBV28 to TRBJ1-2; D perhaps matches TRBD1 (5 bases). CDR1 MDHEN and CDR2 SYDVKM come from the germline V gene. This CDR3 is built from 17 residues. Trimming shortened V by 4 bases and J by 0 bases, and 18 bases separated the two germline ends. The CDR3 nucleotides are TGTGCCAGCAGTTCGGCCCGGGGCTCAGACGCTAACTATGGCTACACCTTC. Translation: CASSSARGSDANYGYTF.

The chain carries TRBV9 and TRBJ2-2; 10 bases are a match to TRBD2. The CDR3 has 16 amino acids. J gave up 5 bases and V 3 bases, and 7 bases lay outside the gene matches. CDR1 SGDLS and CDR2 YYNGEE come from the germline V gene. CDR3 sequence reads: CASSELAGGRTGELFF. The CDR3, as DNA: TGTGCCAGCAGCGAGTTAGCGGGAGGACGAACCGGGGAGCTGTTTTTT.

The V gene is TRBV6-5, the J gene TRBJ2-7; 10 nucleotides agree with TRBD2. J lost 3 bases, V lost 0 bases, and 5 bases had no gene match. This CDR3 comprises 16 residues. Germline CDR1 is MNHEY and CDR2 is SVGAGI. CDR3 DNA sequence: TGTGCCAGCAGTTACTCCCTTTTAGCGGGAGGCTACGAGCAGTACTTC. This translates into CASSYSLLAGGYEQYF.

The CDR3 DNA follows: TGTGCCAGCAGCCCTGGGGGCGGGGTGGCAGATACGCAGTATTTT. Its translation: CASSPGGGVADTQYF. The V and J genes are TRBV7-2 and TRBJ2-3; either TRBD1 or TRBD2 may supply D (6 bases each). The germline V and J ends were trimmed by 5 bases and 4 bases, with 16 bases remaining between them. There are 15 residues in the CDR3. Germline CDR1 is SGHTA and CDR2 is FQGNSA.